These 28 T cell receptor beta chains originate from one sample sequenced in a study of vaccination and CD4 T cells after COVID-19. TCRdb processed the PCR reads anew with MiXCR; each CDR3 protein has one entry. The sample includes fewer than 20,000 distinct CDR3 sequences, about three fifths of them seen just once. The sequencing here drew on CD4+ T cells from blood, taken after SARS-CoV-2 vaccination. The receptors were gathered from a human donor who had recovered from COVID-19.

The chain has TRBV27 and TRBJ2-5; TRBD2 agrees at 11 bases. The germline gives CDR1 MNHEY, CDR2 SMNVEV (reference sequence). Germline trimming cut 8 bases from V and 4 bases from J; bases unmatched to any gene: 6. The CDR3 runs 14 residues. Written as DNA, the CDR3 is TGTGCCAGCGGGTCACTAGCGGGAGTAGAGACCCAGTACTTC. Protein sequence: CASGSLAGVETQYF.

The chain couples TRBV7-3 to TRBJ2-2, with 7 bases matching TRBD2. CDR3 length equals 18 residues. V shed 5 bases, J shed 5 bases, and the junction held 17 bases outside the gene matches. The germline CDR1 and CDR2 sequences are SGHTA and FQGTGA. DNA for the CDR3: TGTGCCAGCAGCCCGGTGGGGAGAGCGGGGATGGGAACCGGGGAGCTGTTTTTT. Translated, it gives CASSPVGRAGMGTGELFF.

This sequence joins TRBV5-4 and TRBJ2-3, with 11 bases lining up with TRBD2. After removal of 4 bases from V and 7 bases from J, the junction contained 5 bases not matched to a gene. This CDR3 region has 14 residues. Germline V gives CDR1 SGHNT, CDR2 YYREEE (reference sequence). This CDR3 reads CASSKGTSGNTQYF. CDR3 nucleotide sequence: TGTGCCAGCAGCAAAGGGACTAGCGGAAATACGCAGTATTTT.

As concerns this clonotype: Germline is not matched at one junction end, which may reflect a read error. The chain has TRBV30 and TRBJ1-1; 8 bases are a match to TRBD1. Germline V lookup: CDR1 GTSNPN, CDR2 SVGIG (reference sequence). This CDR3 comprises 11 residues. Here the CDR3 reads CAWSVLGQAHF. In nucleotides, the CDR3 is TGTGCCTGGAGTGTACTGGGACAGGCCCACTTT.

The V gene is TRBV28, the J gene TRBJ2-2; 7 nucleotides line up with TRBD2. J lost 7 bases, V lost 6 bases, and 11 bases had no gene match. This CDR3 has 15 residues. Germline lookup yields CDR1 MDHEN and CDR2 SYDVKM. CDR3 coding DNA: TGTGCCAGCAGGGGGGGGACTCTCCGCAGCGGGGAGCTGTTTTTT. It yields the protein CASRGGTLRSGELFF.

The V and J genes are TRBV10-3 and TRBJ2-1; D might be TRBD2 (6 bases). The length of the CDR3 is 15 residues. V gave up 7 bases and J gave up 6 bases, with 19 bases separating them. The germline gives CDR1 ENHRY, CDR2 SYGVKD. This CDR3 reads CAITDSGRMTNEQFF. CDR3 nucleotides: TGTGCCATCACCGATAGCGGCCGAATGACCAATGAGCAGTTCTTC.

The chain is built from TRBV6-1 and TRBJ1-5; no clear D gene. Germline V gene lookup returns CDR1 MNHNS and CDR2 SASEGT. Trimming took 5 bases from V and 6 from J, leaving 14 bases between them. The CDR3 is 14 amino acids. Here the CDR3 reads CASSPKSVIQPQHF. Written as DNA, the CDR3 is TGTGCCAGCAGTCCGAAGTCGGTGATTCAGCCCCAGCATTTT.

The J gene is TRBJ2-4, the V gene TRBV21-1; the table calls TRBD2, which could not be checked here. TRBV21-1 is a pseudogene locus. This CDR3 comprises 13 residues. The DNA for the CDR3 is TGTGCCAGCAGCAAATTTTTGAGGGAACTTCAGTACTTC. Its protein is CASSKFLRELQYF.

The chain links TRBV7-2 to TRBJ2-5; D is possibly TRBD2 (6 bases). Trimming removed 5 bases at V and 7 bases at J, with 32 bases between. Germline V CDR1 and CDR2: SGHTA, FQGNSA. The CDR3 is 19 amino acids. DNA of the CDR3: TGTGCCAGCAGCCGGCCCGCTCGACTAGGCAAAGGGGCGATGGTGACCCAGTACTTC. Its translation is CASSRPARLGKGAMVTQYF. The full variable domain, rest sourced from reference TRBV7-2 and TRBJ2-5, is GAGVSQSPSNKVTEKGKDVELRCDPISGHTALYWYRQSLGQGLEFLIYFQGNSAPDKSGLPSDRFSAERTGGSVSTLTIQRTQQEDSAVYLCASSRPARLGKGAMVTQYFGPGTRLLVL.

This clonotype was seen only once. Here the CDR3 DNA reads TGTGCCAGCCGCCAGCAACGCACAGATACGCAGTATTTT. This codes for CASRQQRTDTQYF. The rearrangement uses TRBV6-1 and TRBJ2-3; unclear D gene. CDR1 is MNHNS and CDR2 is SASEGT in the germline V gene. V lost 8 bases and J 1 base, leaving 10 bases between the germline ends. The length of the CDR3 is 13 residues.

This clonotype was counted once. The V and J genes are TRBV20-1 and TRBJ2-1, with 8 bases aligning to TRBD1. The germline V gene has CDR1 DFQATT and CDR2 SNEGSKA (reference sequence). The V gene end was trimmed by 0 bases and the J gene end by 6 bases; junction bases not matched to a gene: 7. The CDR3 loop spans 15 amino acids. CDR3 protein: CSAREAGGLGNEQFF. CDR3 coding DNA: TGCAGTGCTAGAGAAGCAGGGGGCTTAGGCAATGAGCAGTTCTTC.

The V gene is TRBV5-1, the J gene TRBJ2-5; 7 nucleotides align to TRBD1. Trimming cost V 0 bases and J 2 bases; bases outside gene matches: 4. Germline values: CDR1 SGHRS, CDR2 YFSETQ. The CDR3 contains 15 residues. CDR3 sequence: CASSLGQGRQETQYF. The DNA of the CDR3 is TGCGCCAGCAGCTTGGGACAGGGACGGCAAGAGACCCAGTACTTC.

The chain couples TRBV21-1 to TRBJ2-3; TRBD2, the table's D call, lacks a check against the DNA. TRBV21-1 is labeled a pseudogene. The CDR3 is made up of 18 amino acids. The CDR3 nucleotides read TGTGCCAGCATCAAGGGACTAGCGGAAGTGAGCAGCACAGATACGCAGTATTTT. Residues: CASIKGLAEVSSTDTQYF.

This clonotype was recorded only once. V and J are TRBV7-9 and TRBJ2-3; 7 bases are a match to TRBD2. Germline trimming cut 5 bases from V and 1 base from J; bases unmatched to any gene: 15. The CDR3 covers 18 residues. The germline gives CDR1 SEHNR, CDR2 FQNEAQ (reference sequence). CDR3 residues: CASSRGTSELGGTDTQYF. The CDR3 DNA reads TGTGCCAGCAGCCGAGGTACTAGCGAACTTGGGGGCACAGATACGCAGTATTTT.

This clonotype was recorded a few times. CDR3 loop: CSASKSAGGNTEAFF. CDR3 DNA sequence: TGCAGTGCTAGTAAATCTGCGGGGGGGAACACTGAAGCTTTCTTT. This chain uses TRBV20-1 with TRBJ1-1, with D possibly TRBD1 on 5 matching bases. Germline CDR1 DFQATT, CDR2 SNEGSKA (reference sequence). V dropped 3 bases and J dropped 1 base, with 15 bases sitting between them. The CDR3 consists of 15 residues.

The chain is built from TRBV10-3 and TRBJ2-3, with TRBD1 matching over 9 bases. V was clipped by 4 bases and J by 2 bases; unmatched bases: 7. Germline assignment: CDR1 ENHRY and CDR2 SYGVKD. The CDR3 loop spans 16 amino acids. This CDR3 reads CAISGRTGAITDTQYF. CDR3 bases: TGTGCCATCAGTGGAAGGACAGGGGCCATCACAGATACGCAGTATTTT.

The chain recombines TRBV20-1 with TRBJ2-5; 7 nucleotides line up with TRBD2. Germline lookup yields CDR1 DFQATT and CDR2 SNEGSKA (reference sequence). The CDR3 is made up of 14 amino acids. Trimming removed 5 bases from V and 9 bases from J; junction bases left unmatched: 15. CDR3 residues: CSAGTGPPGRPQYF. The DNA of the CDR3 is TGCAGTGCTGGCACGGGGCCCCCCGGGAGGCCCCAGTACTTC.

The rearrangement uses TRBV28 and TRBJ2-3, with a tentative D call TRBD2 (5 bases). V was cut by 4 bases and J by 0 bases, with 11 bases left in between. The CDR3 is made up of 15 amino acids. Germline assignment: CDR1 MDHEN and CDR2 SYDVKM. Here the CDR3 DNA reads TGTGCCAGCAGTTACGGGGTTTTTAGCACAGATACGCAGTATTTT. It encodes CASSYGVFSTDTQYF.

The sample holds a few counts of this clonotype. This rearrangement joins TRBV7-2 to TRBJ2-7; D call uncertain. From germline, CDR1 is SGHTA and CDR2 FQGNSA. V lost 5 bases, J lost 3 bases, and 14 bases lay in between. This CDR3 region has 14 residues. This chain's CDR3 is CASSPDGIYYEQYF. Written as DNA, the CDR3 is TGTGCCAGCAGCCCAGACGGAATATACTACGAGCAGTACTTC. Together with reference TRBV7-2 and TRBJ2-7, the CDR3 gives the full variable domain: GAGVSQSPSNKVTEKGKDVELRCDPISGHTALYWYRQSLGQGLEFLIYFQGNSAPDKSGLPSDRFSAERTGGSVSTLTIQRTQQEDSAVYLCASSPDGIYYEQYFGPGTRLTVT.

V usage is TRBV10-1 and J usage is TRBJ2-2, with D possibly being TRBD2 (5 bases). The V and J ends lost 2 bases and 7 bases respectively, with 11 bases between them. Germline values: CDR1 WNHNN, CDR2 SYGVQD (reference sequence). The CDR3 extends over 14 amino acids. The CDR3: CASSETAGGGELFF. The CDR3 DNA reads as TGCGCCAGCAGTGAGACGGCGGGTGGCGGGGAGCTGTTTTTT.

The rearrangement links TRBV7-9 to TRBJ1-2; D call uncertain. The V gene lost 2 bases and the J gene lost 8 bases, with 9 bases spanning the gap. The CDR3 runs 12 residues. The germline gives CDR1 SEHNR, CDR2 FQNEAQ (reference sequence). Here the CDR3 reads CASSLIGWGYTF. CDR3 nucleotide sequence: TGTGCCAGCAGCTTAATCGGGTGGGGCTACACCTTC.

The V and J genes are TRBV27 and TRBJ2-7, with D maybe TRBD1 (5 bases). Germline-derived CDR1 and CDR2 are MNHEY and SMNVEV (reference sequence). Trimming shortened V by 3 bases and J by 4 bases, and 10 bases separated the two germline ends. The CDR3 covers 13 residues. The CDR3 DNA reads TGTGCCAGCAGTTTGAGACAGCGTTACGAGCAGTACTTC. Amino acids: CASSLRQRYEQYF.

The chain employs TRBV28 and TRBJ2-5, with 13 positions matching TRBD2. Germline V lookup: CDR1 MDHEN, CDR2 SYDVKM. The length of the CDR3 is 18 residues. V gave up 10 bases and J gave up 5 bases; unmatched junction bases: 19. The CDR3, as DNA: TGTGCCACCGCGCCCCCCGGACTAGCGGGAGCGTTTTGGGAGACCCAGTACTTC. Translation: CATAPPGLAGAFWETQYF. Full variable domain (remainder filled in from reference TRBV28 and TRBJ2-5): DVKVTQSSRYLVKRTGEKVFLECVQDMDHENMFWYRQDPGLGLRLIYFSYDVKMKEKGDIPEGYSVSREKKERFSLILESASTNQTSMYLCATAPPGLAGAFWETQYFGPGTRLLVL.

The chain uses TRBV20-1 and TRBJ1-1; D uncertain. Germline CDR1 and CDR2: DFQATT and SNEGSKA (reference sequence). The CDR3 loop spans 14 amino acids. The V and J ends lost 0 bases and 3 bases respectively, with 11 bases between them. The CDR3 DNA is TGCAGTGCTAGAGACGGCCCAATGGACACTGAAGCTTTCTTT. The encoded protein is CSARDGPMDTEAFF.

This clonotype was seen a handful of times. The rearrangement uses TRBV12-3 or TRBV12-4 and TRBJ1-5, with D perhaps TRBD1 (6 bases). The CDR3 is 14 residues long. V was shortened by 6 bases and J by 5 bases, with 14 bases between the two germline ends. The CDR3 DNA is TGTGCCAGCAGCACAGACAGGTCGCATCAGCCCCAGCATTTT. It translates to CASSTDRSHQPQHF.

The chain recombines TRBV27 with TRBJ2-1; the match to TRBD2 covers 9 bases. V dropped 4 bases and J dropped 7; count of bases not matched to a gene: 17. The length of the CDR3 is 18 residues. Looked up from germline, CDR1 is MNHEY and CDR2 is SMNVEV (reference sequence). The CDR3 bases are TGTGCCAGCAGTTATTCCACCTCGACTAGCGGAAACCGGAATGAGCAGTTCTTC. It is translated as CASSYSTSTSGNRNEQFF.

The CDR3 DNA follows: TGCAGTGCCGAGGGGAGGGGTTATTCACCCCTCCACTTT. Translated, it gives CSAEGRGYSPLHF. The chain couples TRBV20-1 to TRBJ1-6; perhaps TRBD1 as D (5 bases). CDR3 size: 13 residues. V was clipped by 6 bases and J by 8 bases, with 14 bases between them. The germline CDR1 and CDR2 sequences are DFQATT and SNEGSKA (reference sequence).

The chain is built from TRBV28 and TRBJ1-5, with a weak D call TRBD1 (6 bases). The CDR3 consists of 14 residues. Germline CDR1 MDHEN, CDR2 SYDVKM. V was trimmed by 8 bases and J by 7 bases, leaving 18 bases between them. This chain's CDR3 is CASRIGGGGQPQHF. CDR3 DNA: TGTGCCAGCCGAATCGGGGGCGGTGGACAGCCCCAGCATTTT. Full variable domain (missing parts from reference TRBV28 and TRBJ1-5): DVKVTQSSRYLVKRTGEKVFLECVQDMDHENMFWYRQDPGLGLRLIYFSYDVKMKEKGDIPEGYSVSREKKERFSLILESASTNQTSMYLCASRIGGGGQPQHFGDGTRLSIL.